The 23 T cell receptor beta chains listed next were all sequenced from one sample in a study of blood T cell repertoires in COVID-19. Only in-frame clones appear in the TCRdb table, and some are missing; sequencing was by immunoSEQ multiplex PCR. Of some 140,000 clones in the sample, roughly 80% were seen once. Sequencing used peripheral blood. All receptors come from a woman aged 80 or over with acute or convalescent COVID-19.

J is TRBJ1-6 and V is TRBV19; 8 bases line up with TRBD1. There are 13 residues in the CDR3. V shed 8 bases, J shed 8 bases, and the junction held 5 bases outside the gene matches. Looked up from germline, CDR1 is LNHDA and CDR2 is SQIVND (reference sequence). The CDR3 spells CASGDRNHSPLHF. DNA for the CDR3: TGTGCCAGTGGGGACAGGAATCATTCACCCCTCCACTTT.

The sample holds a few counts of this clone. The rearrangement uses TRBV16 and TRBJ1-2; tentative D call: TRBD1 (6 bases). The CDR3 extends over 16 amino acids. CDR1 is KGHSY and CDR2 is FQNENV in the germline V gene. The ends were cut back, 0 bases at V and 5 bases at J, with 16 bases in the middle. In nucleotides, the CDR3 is TGTGCCAGCAGCCAATCGAGAGGGGGACTACCATATGGCTACACCTTC. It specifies CASSQSRGGLPYGYTF.

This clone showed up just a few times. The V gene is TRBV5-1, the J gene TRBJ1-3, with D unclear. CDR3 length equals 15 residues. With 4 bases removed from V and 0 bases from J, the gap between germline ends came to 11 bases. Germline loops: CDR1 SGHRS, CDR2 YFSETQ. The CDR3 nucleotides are TGCGCCAGCAGCCCCTCGAGTTCCTCTGGAAACACCATATATTTT. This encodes CASSPSSSSGNTIYF.

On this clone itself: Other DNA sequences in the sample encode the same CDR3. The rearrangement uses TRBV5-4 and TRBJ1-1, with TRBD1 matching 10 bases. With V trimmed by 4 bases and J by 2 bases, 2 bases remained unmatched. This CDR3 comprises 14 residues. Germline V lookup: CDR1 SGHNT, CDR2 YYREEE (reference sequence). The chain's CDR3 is CASSRDRGNTEAFF. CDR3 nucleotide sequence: TGTGCCAGCAGCCGGGACAGGGGTAACACTGAAGCTTTCTTT.

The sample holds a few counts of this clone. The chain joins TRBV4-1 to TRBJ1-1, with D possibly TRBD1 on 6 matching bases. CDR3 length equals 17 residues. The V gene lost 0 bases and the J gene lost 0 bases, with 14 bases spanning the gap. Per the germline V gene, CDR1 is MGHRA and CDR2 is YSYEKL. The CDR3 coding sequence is TGCGCCAGCAGCCAAGAAGGGGGAACTACTATGAACACTGAAGCTTTCTTT. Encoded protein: CASSQEGGTTMNTEAFF.

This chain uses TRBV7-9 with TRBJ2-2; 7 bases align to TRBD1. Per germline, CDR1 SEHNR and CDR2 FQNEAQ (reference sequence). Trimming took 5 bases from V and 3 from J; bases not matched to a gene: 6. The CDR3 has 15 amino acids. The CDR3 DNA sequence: TGTGCCAGCAGCGAAGGGACAGCCGACACCGGGGAGCTGTTTTTT. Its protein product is CASSEGTADTGELFF.

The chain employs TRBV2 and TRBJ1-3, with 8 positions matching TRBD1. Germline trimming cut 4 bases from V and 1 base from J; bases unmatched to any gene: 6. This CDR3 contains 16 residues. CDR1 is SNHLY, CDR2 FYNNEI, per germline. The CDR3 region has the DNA TGTGCCAGCAGTGTGGACAGGGCCGGATCTGGAAACACCATATATTTT. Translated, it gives CASSVDRAGSGNTIYF.

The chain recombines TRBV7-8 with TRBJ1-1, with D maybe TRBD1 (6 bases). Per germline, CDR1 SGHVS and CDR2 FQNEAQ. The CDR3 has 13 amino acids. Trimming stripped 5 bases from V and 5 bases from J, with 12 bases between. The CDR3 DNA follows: TGTGCCAGCAGCCTGATACAGGGTACTGAAGCTTTCTTT. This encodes CASSLIQGTEAFF.

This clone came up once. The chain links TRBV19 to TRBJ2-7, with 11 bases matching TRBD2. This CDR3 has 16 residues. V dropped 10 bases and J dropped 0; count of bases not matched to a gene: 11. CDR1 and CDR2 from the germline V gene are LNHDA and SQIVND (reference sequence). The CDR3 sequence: CATSIGTSGDSYEQYF. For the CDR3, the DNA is TGTGCCACCTCCATCGGGACTAGCGGTGACTCCTACGAGCAGTACTTC.

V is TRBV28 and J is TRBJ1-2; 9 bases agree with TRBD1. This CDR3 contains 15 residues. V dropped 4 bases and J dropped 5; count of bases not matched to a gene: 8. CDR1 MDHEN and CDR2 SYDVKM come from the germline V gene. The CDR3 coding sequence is TGTGCCAGCAGTTCGCCGGGACAGGGACGATATGGCTACACCTTC. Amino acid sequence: CASSSPGQGRYGYTF.

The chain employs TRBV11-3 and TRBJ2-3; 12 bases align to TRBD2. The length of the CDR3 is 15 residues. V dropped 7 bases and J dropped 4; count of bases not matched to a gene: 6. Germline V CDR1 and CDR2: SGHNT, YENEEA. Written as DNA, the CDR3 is TGTGCCAGCACCCCTAGCGGGGGGGCAGCAGATACGCAGTATTTT. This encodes CASTPSGGAADTQYF.

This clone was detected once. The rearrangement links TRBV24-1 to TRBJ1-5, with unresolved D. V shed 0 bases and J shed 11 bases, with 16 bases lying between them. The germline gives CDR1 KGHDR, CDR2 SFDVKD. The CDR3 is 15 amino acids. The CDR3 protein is CATSDLHTETSAQHF. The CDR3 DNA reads TGTGCCACCAGTGATTTGCATACAGAAACCTCAGCCCAGCATTTT.

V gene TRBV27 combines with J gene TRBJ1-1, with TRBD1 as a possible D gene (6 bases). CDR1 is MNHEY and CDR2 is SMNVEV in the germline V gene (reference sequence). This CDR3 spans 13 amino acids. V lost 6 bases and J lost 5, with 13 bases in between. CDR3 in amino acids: CASSWGRGTEAFF. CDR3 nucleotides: TGTGCCAGCAGCTGGGGGCGGGGGACTGAAGCTTTCTTT.

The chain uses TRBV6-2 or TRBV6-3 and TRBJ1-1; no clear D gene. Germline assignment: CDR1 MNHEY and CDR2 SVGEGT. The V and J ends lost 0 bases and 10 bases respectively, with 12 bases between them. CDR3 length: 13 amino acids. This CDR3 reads CASSYSARSGAFF. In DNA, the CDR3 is TGTGCCAGCAGTTACTCGGCTCGGAGTGGAGCTTTCTTT.

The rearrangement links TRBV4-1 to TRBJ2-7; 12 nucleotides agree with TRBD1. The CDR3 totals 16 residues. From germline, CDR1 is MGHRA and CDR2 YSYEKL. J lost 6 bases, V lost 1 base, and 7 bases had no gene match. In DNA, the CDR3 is TGCGCCAGCAGCCAAGGGACGGGACAGGGGGCAGGCGAGCAGTACTTC. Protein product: CASSQGTGQGAGEQYF.

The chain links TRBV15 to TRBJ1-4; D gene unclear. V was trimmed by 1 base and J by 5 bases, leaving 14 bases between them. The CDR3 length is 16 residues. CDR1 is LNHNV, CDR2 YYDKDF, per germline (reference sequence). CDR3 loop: CATSRATTDFNEKLFF. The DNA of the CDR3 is TGTGCCACCAGCAGAGCAACGACGGACTTCAATGAAAAACTGTTTTTT.

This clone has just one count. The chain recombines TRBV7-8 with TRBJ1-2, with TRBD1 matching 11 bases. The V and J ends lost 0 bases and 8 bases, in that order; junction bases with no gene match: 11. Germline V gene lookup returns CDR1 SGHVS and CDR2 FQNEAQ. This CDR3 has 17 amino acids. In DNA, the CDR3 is TGTGCCAGCAGCTTAGCCCGGACAGGGGGCCAAGCGGGCGGCTACACCTTC. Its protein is CASSLARTGGQAGGYTF.

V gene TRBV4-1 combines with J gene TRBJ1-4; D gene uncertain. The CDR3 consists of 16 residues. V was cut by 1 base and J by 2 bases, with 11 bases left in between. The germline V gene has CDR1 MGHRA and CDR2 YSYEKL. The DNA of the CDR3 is TGCGCCAGCAGCCAAGTGAGGGTTCGGACTAATGAAAAACTGTTTTTT. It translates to CASSQVRVRTNEKLFF.

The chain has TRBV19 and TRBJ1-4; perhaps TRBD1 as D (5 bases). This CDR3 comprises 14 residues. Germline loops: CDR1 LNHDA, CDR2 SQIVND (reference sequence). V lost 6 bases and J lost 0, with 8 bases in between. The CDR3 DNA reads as TGTGCCAGTAGAGACAGAGCAACTAATGAAAAACTGTTTTTT. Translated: CASRDRATNEKLFF.

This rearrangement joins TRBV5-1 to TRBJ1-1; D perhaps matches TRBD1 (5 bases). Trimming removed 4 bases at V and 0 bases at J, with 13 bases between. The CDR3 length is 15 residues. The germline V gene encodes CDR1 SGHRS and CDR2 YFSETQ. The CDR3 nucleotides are TGCGCCAGCAGCGCGGTTTGGGGCATGAACACTGAAGCTTTCTTT. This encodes CASSAVWGMNTEAFF.

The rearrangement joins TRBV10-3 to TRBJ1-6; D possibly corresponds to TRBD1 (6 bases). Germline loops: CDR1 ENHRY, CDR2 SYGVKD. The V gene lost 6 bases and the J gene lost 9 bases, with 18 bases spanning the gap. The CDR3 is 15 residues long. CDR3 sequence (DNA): TGTGCCATCAGCTCGGGATTCCGAGGGGGTTCACCCCTCCACTTT. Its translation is CAISSGFRGGSPLHF.

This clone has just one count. The CDR3 DNA sequence: TGTGCCAGCAGACTCGCAGGGGTTGACACTGAAGCTTTCTTT. Its translation: CASRLAGVDTEAFF. This chain uses TRBV6-5 with TRBJ1-1; weak D call: TRBD1 (6 bases). The V end lost 6 bases, the J end lost 3 bases, and 14 bases lay between the germline ends. This CDR3 has 14 amino acids. Germline lookup yields CDR1 MNHEY and CDR2 SVGAGI.

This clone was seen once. CDR3 nucleotide sequence: TGCGCCAGCAGCCCGTTCTATCGGGGGGGCACAGATACGCAGTATTTT. Amino acid sequence: CASSPFYRGGTDTQYF. The chain has TRBV5-1 and TRBJ2-3; 7 nucleotides line up with TRBD2. The CDR3 is 16 residues long. J was trimmed by 1 base and V by 4 bases; bases with no gene match: 9. CDR1 SGHRS and CDR2 YFSETQ come from the germline V gene.